The present T cell receptor (beta chain) was sequenced within a study of blood T cells in healthy people across ages. Study-wide points: Considered underestimates were the diversity estimates obtained from one million T cells.

V lost 2 bases, J lost 7 bases, and 24 bases lay in between. The CDR3 is 18 amino acids. Of note for this clonotype: Its antigen is as yet unknown.

With a J-beta primer mix and a sample-barcoded 5' primer, a second PCR ran about 6 to 11 cycles. MiXCR, applied by TCRdb to the 5' RACE reads, yields one record per CDR3 protein. The profile shows around 900,000 distinct CDR3 sequences, roughly 50% of them singletons. The material sequenced was blood. The chain uses TRBV12-3 or TRBV12-4 and TRBJ2-1; perhaps TRBD2 as D (5 bases). The sequence derives from an older woman in good health. The CDR3 here is CASSLRESRAGPGNEQFF. The CDR3 nucleotides read TGTGCCAGCAGTTTAAGGGAGTCTCGGGCCGGGCCAGGTAATGAGCAGTTCTTC.